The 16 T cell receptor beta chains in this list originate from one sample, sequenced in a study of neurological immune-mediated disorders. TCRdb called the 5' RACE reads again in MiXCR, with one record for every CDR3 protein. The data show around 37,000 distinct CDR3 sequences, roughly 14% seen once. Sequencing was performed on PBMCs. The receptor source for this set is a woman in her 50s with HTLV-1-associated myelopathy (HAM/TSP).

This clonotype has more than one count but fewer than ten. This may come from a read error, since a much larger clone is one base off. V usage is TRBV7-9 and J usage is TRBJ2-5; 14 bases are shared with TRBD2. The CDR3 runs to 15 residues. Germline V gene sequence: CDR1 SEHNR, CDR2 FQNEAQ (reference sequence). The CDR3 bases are TGTGCCAGCCGGGGGACTAGCGGGAGTTCGGAGATCCAGTACTTC. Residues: CASRGTSGSSEIQYF. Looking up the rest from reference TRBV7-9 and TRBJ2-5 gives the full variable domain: DTGVSQNPRHKITKRGQNVTFRCDPISEHNRLYWYRQTLGQGPEFLTYFQNEAQLEKSRLLSDRFSAERPKGSFSTLEIQRTEQGDSAMYLCASRGTSGSSEIQYFGPGTRLLVL.

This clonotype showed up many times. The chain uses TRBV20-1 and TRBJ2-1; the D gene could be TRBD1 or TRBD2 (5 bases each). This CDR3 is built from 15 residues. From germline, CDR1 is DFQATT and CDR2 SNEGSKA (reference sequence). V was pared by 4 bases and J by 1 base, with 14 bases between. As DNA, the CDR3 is TGCAGTGCTACGACTTGGGACCAGTCCTACAATGAGCAGTTCTTC. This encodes CSATTWDQSYNEQFF.

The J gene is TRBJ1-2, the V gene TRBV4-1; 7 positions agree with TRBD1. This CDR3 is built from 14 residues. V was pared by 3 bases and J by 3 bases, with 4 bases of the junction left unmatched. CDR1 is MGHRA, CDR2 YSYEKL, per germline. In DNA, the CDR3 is TGCGCCAGCAGCCATCCCCAGGGGGACTATGGCTACACCTTC. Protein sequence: CASSHPQGDYGYTF.

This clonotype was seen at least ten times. In nucleotides, the CDR3 is TGCAGTGCTAGGGGTCAGGAATATGGCTACACCTTC. Its protein is CSARGQEYGYTF. This chain joins TRBV20-1 and TRBJ1-2; D is unclear. The CDR3 extends over 12 amino acids. Trimming shortened V by 3 bases and J by 5 bases, and 10 bases separated the two germline ends. Per the germline V gene, CDR1 is DFQATT and CDR2 is SNEGSKA (reference sequence).

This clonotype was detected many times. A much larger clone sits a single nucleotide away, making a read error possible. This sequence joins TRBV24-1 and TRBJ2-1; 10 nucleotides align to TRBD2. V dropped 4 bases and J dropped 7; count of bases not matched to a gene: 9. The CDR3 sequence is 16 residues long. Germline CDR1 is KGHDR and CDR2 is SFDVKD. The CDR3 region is CATSDRAGGAGNEQFF. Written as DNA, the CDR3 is TGTGCCACCAGTGACCGAGCGGGGGGGGCGGGGAATGAGCAGTTCTTC.

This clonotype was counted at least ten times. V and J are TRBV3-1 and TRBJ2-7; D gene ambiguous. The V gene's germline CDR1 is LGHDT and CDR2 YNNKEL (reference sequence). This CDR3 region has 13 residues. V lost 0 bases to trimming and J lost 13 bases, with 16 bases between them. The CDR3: CASSQDVVRFPYF. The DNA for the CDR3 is TGTGCCAGCAGCCAAGATGTGGTAAGGTTTCCCTACTTC.

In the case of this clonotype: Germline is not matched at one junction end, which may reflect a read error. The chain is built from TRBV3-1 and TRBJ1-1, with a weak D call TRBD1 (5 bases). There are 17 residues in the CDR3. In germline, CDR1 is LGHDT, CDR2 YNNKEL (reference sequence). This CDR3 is CASRQDGARRGNTEAFF. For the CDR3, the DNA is TGTGCCAGCAGACAAGACGGGGCCAGGAGAGGGAACACTGAAGCTTTCTTT.

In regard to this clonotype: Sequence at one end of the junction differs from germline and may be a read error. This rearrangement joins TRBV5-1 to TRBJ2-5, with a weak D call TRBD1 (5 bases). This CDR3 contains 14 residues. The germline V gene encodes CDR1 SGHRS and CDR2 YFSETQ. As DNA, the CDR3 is TGCGCCAGCATCTTGGAGACAGCGCAAGAGACCCAGTACTTC. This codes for CASILETAQETQYF.

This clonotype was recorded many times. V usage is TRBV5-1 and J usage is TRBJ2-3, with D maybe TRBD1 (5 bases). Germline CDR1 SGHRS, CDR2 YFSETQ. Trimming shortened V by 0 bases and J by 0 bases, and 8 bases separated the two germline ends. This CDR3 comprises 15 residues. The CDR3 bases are TGCGCCAGCAGCTTGGGTCAGGGAAGCACAGATACGCAGTATTTT. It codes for CASSLGQGSTDTQYF.

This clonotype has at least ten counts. The CDR3 here is CSASIPPGNTEAFF. The CDR3 DNA follows: TGCAGTGCTAGTATCCCGCCCGGAAACACTGAAGCTTTCTTT. V gene TRBV20-1 combines with J gene TRBJ1-1; D not certain. Germline CDR1 and CDR2: DFQATT and SNEGSKA (reference sequence). Trimming shortened V by 3 bases and J by 2 bases, and 13 bases separated the two germline ends. This CDR3 is 14 amino acids long.

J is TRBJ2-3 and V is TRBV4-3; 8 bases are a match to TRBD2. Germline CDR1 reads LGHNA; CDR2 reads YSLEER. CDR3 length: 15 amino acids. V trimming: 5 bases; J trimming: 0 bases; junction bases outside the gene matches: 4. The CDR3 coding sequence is TGCGCCAGCAGCACCCAGCGGGGGAGCACAGATACGCAGTATTTT. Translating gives CASSTQRGSTDTQYF.

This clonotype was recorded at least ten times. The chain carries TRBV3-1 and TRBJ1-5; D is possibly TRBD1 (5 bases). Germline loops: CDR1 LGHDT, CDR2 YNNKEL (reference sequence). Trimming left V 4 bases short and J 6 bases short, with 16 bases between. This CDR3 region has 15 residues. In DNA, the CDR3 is TGTGCCAGCAGCCTATCGATGGGGGTTGGTCAGCCCCAGCATTTT. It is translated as CASSLSMGVGQPQHF.

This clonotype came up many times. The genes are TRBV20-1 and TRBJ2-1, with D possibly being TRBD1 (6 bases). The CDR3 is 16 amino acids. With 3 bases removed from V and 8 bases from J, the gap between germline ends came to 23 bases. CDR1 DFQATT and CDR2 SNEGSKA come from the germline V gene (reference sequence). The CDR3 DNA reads TGCAGTGCTAGCAGTGCGGACAGCTTGGATATTGATGAGCAGTTCTTC. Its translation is CSASSADSLDIDEQFF.

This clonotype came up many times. The chain's CDR3 is CSASPFFRQGRQPQHF. In nucleotides, the CDR3 is TGCAGTGCTAGCCCTTTCTTTAGACAGGGAAGGCAGCCCCAGCATTTT. This chain uses TRBV20-1 with TRBJ1-5; 7 positions match TRBD1. The CDR3 runs to 16 residues. V dropped 3 bases and J dropped 7; count of bases not matched to a gene: 15. Germline CDR1 is DFQATT and CDR2 is SNEGSKA (reference sequence).

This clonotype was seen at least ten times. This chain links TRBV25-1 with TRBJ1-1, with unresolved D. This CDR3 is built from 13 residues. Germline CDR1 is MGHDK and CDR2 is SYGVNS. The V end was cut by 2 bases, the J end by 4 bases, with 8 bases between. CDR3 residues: CASSEAEVTEAFF. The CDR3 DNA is TGTGCCAGCAGTGAAGCAGAAGTCACTGAAGCTTTCTTT.

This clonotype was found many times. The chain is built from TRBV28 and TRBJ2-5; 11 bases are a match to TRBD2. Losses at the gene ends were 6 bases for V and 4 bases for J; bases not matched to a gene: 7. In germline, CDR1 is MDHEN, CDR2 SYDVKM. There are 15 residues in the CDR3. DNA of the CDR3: TGTGCCAGCAGGGTAGCGGGGGGGCACGGAGAGACCCAGTACTTC. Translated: CASRVAGGHGETQYF.